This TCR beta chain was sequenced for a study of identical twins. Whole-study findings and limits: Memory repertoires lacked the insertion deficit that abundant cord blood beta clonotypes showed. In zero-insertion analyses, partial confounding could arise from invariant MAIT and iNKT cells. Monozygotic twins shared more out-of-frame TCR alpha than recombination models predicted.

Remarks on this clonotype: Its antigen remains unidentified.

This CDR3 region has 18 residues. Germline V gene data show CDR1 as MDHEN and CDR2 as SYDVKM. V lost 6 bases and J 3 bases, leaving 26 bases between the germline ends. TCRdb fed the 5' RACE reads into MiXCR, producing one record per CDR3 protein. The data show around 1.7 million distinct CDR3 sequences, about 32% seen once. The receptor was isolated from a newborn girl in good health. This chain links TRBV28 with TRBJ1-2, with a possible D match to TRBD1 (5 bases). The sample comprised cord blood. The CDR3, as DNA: TGTGCCAGCAGCCAACCTCCAGTCGCAGGGACCATGTACTATGGCTACACCTTC. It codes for CASSQPPVAGTMYYGYTF.